This T cell receptor beta chain came from a study of T-cell memory formation after mild COVID-19. Study-level findings and limits: In second-wave clones peaking day 37, SARS-CoV-2 specificity remained unconfirmed.

V was trimmed by 0 bases and J by 0 bases, leaving 11 bases between them. Germline lookup yields CDR1 DFQATT and CDR2 SNEGSKA (reference sequence). The CDR3 runs 16 residues. This clonotype was recorded a few times. Its antigen is currently unknown. Each CDR3 protein gets one entry after TCRdb re-called the 5' RACE reads with MiXCR. The sample has 250,000 to 350,000 distinct CDR3 sequences, roughly 16% seen once; the top ten hold more than 20%. This TCR derives from a man aged 18 to 35 who had mild COVID-19 (a few samples of this study predate the infection). Cell type and time point are not known. The V gene is TRBV20-1, the J gene TRBJ2-2, with D unresolved. Sequencing was performed on PBMCs or a T cell subset sorted from them (not recorded which). CDR3 nucleotides: TGCAGTGCTAGAGATCTGGCGCAGCCGAACACCGGGGAGCTGTTTTTT. This sequence encodes CSARDLAQPNTGELFF.